The rows below give T cell receptor beta chains drawn from one sample of a study of blood T cells in healthy people across ages. MiXCR, applied by TCRdb to the 5' RACE reads, yields one record per CDR3 protein. The sample yields 650,000 to 950,000 distinct CDR3 sequences, around 42% seen once. What was sequenced was blood. The receptor set was obtained from a man aged 55 to 70 in good health. CDR3s include the opening cysteine and the closing phenylalanine or tryptophan. The order of the fields is clone size, V gene, J gene, D gene, CDR3 protein, CDR3 DNA. D genes are given only for firm matches. The size entry is marked missing in some rows and otherwise reads once, few, many or a size class.

-	TRBV5-1	TRBJ2-7	TRBD1	CASSLDKSGGFYEQYF	TGCGCCAGCAGCTTGGATAAGTCAGGGGGCTTCTACGAGCAGTACTTC
-	TRBV25-1	TRBJ2-5	TRBD1	CASSESRTGFLGTQYF	TGTGCCAGCAGTGAATCTAGGACAGGTTTTTTGGGGACCCAGTACTTC
-	TRBV29-1	TRBJ1-6	-	CSVQAGKDSPLHF	TGCAGCGTTCAGGCAGGGAAAGATTCACCCCTCCACTTT
few	TRBV28	TRBJ2-5	TRBD1	CASNPGGAAFRETQYF	TGTGCCAGCAACCCAGGGGGCGCGGCATTCAGGGAGACCCAGTACTTC
few	TRBV27	TRBJ1-6	-	CASSRDRNSPLHF	TGTGCCAGCAGTCGGGACCGTAATTCACCCCTCCACTTT
once	TRBV4-1	TRBJ2-3	-	CASSQDRVAPDTQYF	TGCGCCAGCAGCCAAGATCGTGTGGCCCCAGATACGCAGTATTTT
once	TRBV24-1	TRBJ2-1	TRBD1	CATSDPRDRGLNEQFF	TGTGCCACCAGTGACCCCCGGGACAGGGGCTTGAATGAGCAGTTCTTC
few	TRBV7-9	TRBJ1-6	-	CASSLDGAPLHF	TGTGCCAGCAGCCTAGACGGGGCCCCCCTCCACTTT
-	TRBV18	TRBJ2-1	TRBD1	CASSTPGTGQFSEQFF	TGTGCCAGCTCAACGCCCGGGACAGGACAGTTTAGTGAGCAGTTCTTC
-	TRBV4-3	TRBJ2-3	TRBD2	CASSQDWGSGGPPGTDTQYF	TGCGCCAGCAGCCAAGATTGGGGTAGCGGGGGCCCCCCCGGCACAGATACGCAGTATTTT
few	TRBV20-1	TRBJ2-5	-	CSAMGEVRETQYF	TGCAGTGCTATGGGGGAAGTCCGGGAGACCCAGTACTTC
few	TRBV7-2	TRBJ2-5	TRBD2	CASSYIAGRETQYF	TGTGCCAGCAGCTACATAGCGGGGCGGGAGACCCAGTACTTC
-	TRBV18	TRBJ2-1	-	CASSADSAQYEQFF	TGTGCCAGCTCGGCCGACTCGGCGCAGTACGAGCAGTTCTTC
-	TRBV20-1	TRBJ1-2	-	CSARDDSNYGYTF	TGCAGTGCTAGAGACGACAGCAACTATGGCTACACCTTC
few	TRBV3-1	TRBJ1-1	-	CASSQGGGYAEAFF	TGTGCCAGCAGCCAAGGGGGGGGTTACGCTGAAGCTTTCTTT
-	TRBV6-1	TRBJ2-7	-	CASSEARQGYEQYF	TGTGCCAGCAGTGAAGCGAGGCAGGGCTACGAGCAGTACTTC
-	TRBV20-1	TRBJ2-7	-	CSAISYGRYEQYF	TGCAGTGCTATTTCTTACGGACGCTACGAGCAGTACTTC
-	TRBV5-1	TRBJ2-2	-	CASDDGRNTGELFF	TGCGCCAGCGATGACGGACGGAACACCGGGGAGCTGTTTTTT
-	TRBV5-1	TRBJ1-1	-	CASSFIGARNTEAFF	TGCGCCAGCAGCTTTATCGGGGCGAGGAACACTGAAGCTTTCTTT
few	TRBV27	TRBJ2-7	-	CASGRSDSYEQYF	TGTGCCAGCGGTAGGTCCGATTCTTACGAGCAGTACTTC
-	TRBV11-2	TRBJ2-1	-	CASSLEEAFYNEQFF	TGTGCCAGCAGCTTAGAAGAGGCCTTCTACAATGAGCAGTTCTTC
-	TRBV28	TRBJ1-5	-	CASRTSAYQPQHF	TGTGCCAGTAGGACTTCAGCCTATCAGCCCCAGCATTTT
few	TRBV20-1	TRBJ2-7	TRBD2	CSARVAGASYEQYF	TGCAGTGCTAGAGTAGCGGGGGCTTCCTACGAGCAGTACTTC
once	TRBV10-3	TRBJ2-7	-	CAIRGDNYEQYF	TGTGCCATCAGAGGGGACAACTACGAGCAGTACTTC
-	TRBV10-3	TRBJ1-5	TRBD1	CAISGRDRRDQPQHF	TGTGCCATCAGTGGTCGGGACAGAAGGGATCAGCCCCAGCATTTT
-	TRBV10-1	TRBJ2-3	-	CAGNVGVAILADTQYF	TGCGCCGGTAATGTCGGGGTCGCCATTCTCGCAGATACGCAGTATTTT
once	TRBV18	TRBJ2-1	-	CASSPADGEQFF	TGTGCCAGCTCACCCGCGGACGGTGAGCAGTTCTTC
-	TRBV4-3	TRBJ2-5	-	CASSQVGYPTETQYF	TGCGCCAGCAGCCAAGTAGGCTACCCCACAGAGACCCAGTACTTC
few	TRBV7-9	TRBJ2-3	TRBD2	CASSSLPGGSTDTQYF	TGTGCCAGCAGCTCACTCCCGGGGGGGTCCACAGATACGCAGTATTTT
-	TRBV20-1	TRBJ2-7	TRBD2	CSASPGLEFYEQYF	TGCAGTGCATCCCCGGGACTAGAATTCTACGAGCAGTACTTC
-	TRBV29-1	TRBJ2-5	TRBD2	CSVPSGVVIEQYF	TGCAGCGTCCCTAGCGGGGTAGTAATTGAGCAGTACTTC
-	TRBV6-5	TRBJ1-4	-	CASGYGQGLYEKLFF	TGTGCCAGCGGTTACGGGCAGGGGTTGTATGAAAAACTGTTTTTT
-	TRBV20-1	TRBJ2-1	-	CSARIRLSGRSYNEQFF	TGCAGTGCTAGAATCCGTCTCTCGGGCCGTTCCTACAATGAGCAGTTCTTC
once	TRBV7-3	TRBJ2-2	-	CASSPVTGELFF	TGTGCCAGCAGCCCCGTAACCGGGGAGCTGTTTTTT
-	TRBV16	TRBJ1-1	-	CASSPFPVAEAFF	TGTGCCAGCAGCCCTTTTCCCGTGGCTGAAGCTTTCTTT
few	TRBV29-1	TRBJ1-5	-	CSVEGSPNQPQHF	TGCAGCGTTGAAGGCTCGCCCAATCAGCCCCAGCATTTT
-	TRBV29-1	TRBJ2-7	-	CSVEIRCSEQYF	TGCAGCGTTGAAATTAGATGCTCCGAGCAGTACTTC
few	TRBV21-1	TRBJ1-6	-	CASSKVGHPPLHF	TGTGCCAGCAGCAAAGTGGGACACCCACCCCTCCACTTT
-	TRBV18	TRBJ2-1	-	CASSPWGRGANEQFF	TGTGCCAGCTCACCCTGGGGCAGGGGTGCCAATGAGCAGTTCTTC
-	TRBV27	TRBJ2-7	TRBD1	CASRTGTGYNEQYF	TGTGCCAGCAGGACCGGGACAGGGTATAACGAGCAGTACTTC